These 20 T cell receptor beta chains originate from one sample sequenced in a study of tumor and adjacent non-tumor tissue in lung cancer. This sample's RNA came from whole unsorted tissue. The normal lung tissue was taken more than 3 cm from the tumor edge. A modified ARM-PCR protocol with three rounds of nested PCR amplified TCRbeta. TCRdb re-called the multiplex PCR reads through MiXCR, storing one row per CDR3 protein. The data hold around 76,000 distinct CDR3 sequences, with less than 85% observed a single time. Sequencing was carried out using distant non-tumor lung tissue. The receptors were gathered from an older man with non-small cell lung cancer.

CDR3 nucleotides: TGTGCTACCACCCGTCGGGAAGTAAGCTCAGATACGCAGTATTTT. Encoded protein: CATTRREVSSDTQYF. The rearrangement joins TRBV11-3 to TRBJ2-3, with a weak D call TRBD2 (5 bases). The CDR3 has 15 residues. Looked up from germline, CDR1 is SGHNT and CDR2 is YENEEA.

With regard to this clonotype: Compared with germline, one end of the junction differs, possibly owing to a read error. The chain joins TRBV28 to TRBJ1-1; 12 nucleotides line up with TRBD1. The CDR3 has 16 amino acids. CDR1 is MDHEN, CDR2 SYDVKM, per germline. CDR3 bases: TGTGCTAGCGCCCCGGGACAGGGGGCGCGGGACACTGAATCTTTCTTT. This encodes CASAPGQGARDTESFF.

Note on this clonotype: The junction shows a germline mismatch at one end, possibly a read error. V is TRBV11-2 and J is TRBJ1-1; possibly TRBD1 for D (6 bases). The germline V gene encodes CDR1 SGHAT and CDR2 FQNNGV. The CDR3 sequence is 13 residues long. In nucleotides, the CDR3 is TGTGCCAGCAACTTAGGGACATCTGATAAATCTTTCTTC. This codes for CASNLGTSDKSFF.

Notes on this clonotype: A junction boundary mismatches the germline segment, possibly from a read error. V is TRBV4-1 and J is TRBJ2-3; TRBD1 might be the D (6 bases). The CDR3 sequence is 17 residues long. Germline V lookup: CDR1 MGHRA, CDR2 YSYEKL. The CDR3 reads CASSQDSRGSYTVTQFF. The CDR3 coding sequence is TGCGCCAGCAGCCAAGATTCGAGGGGGTCGTACACAGTTACGCAGTTTTTT.

Note on this clonotype: A read error may account for a junction end that differs from germline. The chain is built from TRBV11-3 and TRBJ1-1; D remains unclear. Germline V gives CDR1 SGHNT, CDR2 YENEEA. The CDR3 runs 16 residues. This CDR3 is CVSSFPGRALNTEAFF. In DNA, the CDR3 is TGTGTCAGCAGCTTCCCGGGCAGAGCCCTGAACACTGAAGCTTTCTTT.

Turning to this clonotype: Because the CDR3 is missing its conserved closing phenylalanine or tryptophan, this is likely a read error. This chain joins TRBV5-4 and TRBJ2-7, with 9 bases lining up with TRBD1. The V and J ends lost 2 bases and 7 bases, in that order; junction bases with no gene match: 10. Germline-derived CDR1 and CDR2 are SGHNT and YYREEE (reference sequence). The CDR3 runs 15 residues. This CDR3 is CASSFRGTGLKEQYL. Written as DNA, the CDR3 is TGTGCCAGCAGCTTCCGTGGGACAGGGTTAAAGGAGCAGTACTTA.

Notes on this clonotype: Relative to the germline gene, one junction end is altered; a read error may explain this. The V and J genes are TRBV11-2 and TRBJ2-5; the D gene is possibly TRBD1 (6 bases). Germline CDR1 SGHAT, CDR2 FQNNGV. The CDR3 runs to 15 residues. CDR3 in DNA: TGTGCAAGCAGCCCGGGGACACTTGGGAAAGAGACCCAGTACTTC. It codes for CASSPGTLGKETQYF.

Turning to this clonotype: The CDR3 ends on some other residue instead of the conserved phenylalanine or tryptophan, so this is likely a read error. Because the CDR3's place on the DNA is in doubt, the DNA is left out and the CDR3 is given as listed by TCRdb. The CDR3 protein is CASSQQRLAKNIQYL. The chain has TRBV12-3 or TRBV12-4 and TRBJ2-4. Ends included, the CDR3 has 15 residues.

About this clonotype itself: Because the CDR3 is missing its conserved closing phenylalanine or tryptophan, this is likely a read error. The chain employs TRBV29-1 and TRBJ1-2; D call uncertain. CDR3 length equals 13 residues. Per germline, CDR1 SQVTM and CDR2 ANQGSEA. V lost 0 bases and J 0 bases, leaving 5 bases between the germline ends. The CDR3 nucleotides are TGCAGCGTTGAAGACATCCCTAACTATGGCTACACCTTA. Amino acids: CSVEDIPNYGYTL.

The V call is TRBV20-1, the J call TRBJ2-5, with D hard to call. The V end was cut by 6 bases, the J end by 5 bases, with 19 bases between. The CDR3 is made up of 14 amino acids. The germline V gene encodes CDR1 DFQATT and CDR2 SNEGSKA (reference sequence). The CDR3 region has the DNA TGCAGTGCCCCGCGGCCCTCCTTTGAGGAGACCCAGTACTTC. Translation gives CSAPRPSFEETQYF.

As for this clonotype: Without the conserved terminal phenylalanine or tryptophan, this CDR3 likely stems from a read error. This chain uses TRBV11-2 with TRBJ1-6; TRBD1 matches 7 bases. The CDR3 is 18 residues long. Germline assignment: CDR1 SGHAT and CDR2 FQNNGV. V gave up 7 bases and J gave up 1 base; unmatched junction bases: 13. CDR3: CASNSRQGGSSYNSPLHI. DNA for the CDR3: TGTGCCAGCAACTCACGACAGGGAGGAAGTTCCTATAATTCACCCCTCCACATT.

This clonotype was detected many times. A much larger clone differs from this one at a single base, so this may be a read error. This chain uses TRBV12-3 or TRBV12-4 with TRBJ1-1; D gene uncertain. The CDR3 loop spans 12 amino acids. V was pared by 6 bases and J by 7 bases, with 12 bases between. The CDR3 bases are TGTGCCAGCAGCGGTTCCCCGAATGAAGCTTTCTTT. Its translation is CASSGSPNEAFF.

V usage is TRBV5-6 and J usage is TRBJ2-5; D is unresolved. CDR1 and CDR2 (germline): SGHDT, YYEEEE. This CDR3 has 12 amino acids. Trimming removed 5 bases at V and 3 bases at J, with 8 bases between. DNA for the CDR3: TGTGCCAGCAGTTTCATAGAAGAGACCCAGTACTTC. Translated: CASSFIEETQYF.

On this clonotype: One junction end does not reproduce the germline sequence, and a read error may be involved. The chain links TRBV6-5 to TRBJ1-2; possible D gene TRBD1, 5 bases. Germline CDR1 and CDR2: MNHEY and SVGAGI. The CDR3 loop spans 14 amino acids. The CDR3 protein is CANRPGTANYDYTF. Written as DNA, the CDR3 is TGTGCCAACCGACCCGGGACTGCGAACTATGACTACACCTTC.

Only one count was recorded for this clonotype. A junction boundary mismatches the germline segment, possibly from a read error. The chain is built from TRBV28 and TRBJ1-2; D gene unclear. This CDR3 contains 14 residues. Germline V gene lookup returns CDR1 MDHEN and CDR2 SYDVKM. DNA of the CDR3: TGTGCCAGCCACGATTCAGGCATACGCAATGGGTACACCTTC. The encoded protein is CASHDSGIRNGYTF.

The chain has TRBV13 and TRBJ1-2, with D possibly matching TRBD1 (6 bases). CDR1 and CDR2 from the germline V gene are PRHDT and FYEKMQ (reference sequence). This CDR3 spans 15 amino acids. V shed 5 bases and J shed 10 bases, with 23 bases lying between them. Here the CDR3 reads CASSPGAPGYNDYTF. CDR3 DNA: TGTGCCAGCAGCCCAGGGGCTCCGGGATATAATGACTACACCTTC. Supplemented by reference TRBV13 and TRBJ1-2, the full variable domain reads AAGVIQSPRHLIKEKRETATLKCYPIPRHDTVYWYQQGPGQDPQFLISFYEKMQSDKGSIPDRFSAQQFSDYHSELNMSSLELGDSALYFCASSPGAPGYNDYTFGSGTRLTVV.

Notes on this clonotype: An end of the junction differs from the germline gene, which may be a read error. The V call is TRBV12-3 or TRBV12-4, the J call TRBJ1-6; tentative D call: TRBD1 (6 bases). The CDR3 has 14 amino acids. The CDR3 DNA reads TGTGCTAGCACCCTAGGGGGGTTTAGTTCACCCCTCCACTTT. Translating gives CASTLGGFSSPLHF.

This chain joins TRBV12-3 or TRBV12-4 and TRBJ2-5; 13 nucleotides match TRBD2. CDR3 length: 15 residues. This CDR3 reads CTRSGLAGVVETQYF. The CDR3 nucleotides read TGTACCCGCAGCGGACTAGCGGGAGTGGTGGAGACCCAGTACTTC.

This clonotype was seen at least ten times. The chain employs TRBV10-2 and TRBJ2-3; no reliable D call. Germline CDR1 and CDR2: WSHSY and SAAADI. The CDR3 sequence is 14 residues long. Between the trimmed V and J ends, which lost 7 bases and 6 bases, there was a span of 17 bases. CDR3: CASNPLGSGDTQYF. In DNA form, the CDR3 reads TGCGCCAGCAACCCTCTGGGGTCCGGCGATACGCAGTATTTT.

Worth noting for this clonotype: A much bigger clone sits one base away, suggesting this may be a read error. The chain combines TRBV12-3 or TRBV12-4 with TRBJ2-3, with 11 bases lining up with TRBD1. Trimming cost V 10 bases and J 2 bases; bases outside gene matches: 8. This CDR3 comprises 15 residues. CDR3: CANPRTGGITDTQYF. CDR3 coding DNA: TGTGCCAACCCCCGGACAGGGGGCATCACAGATACGCAGTATTTT.